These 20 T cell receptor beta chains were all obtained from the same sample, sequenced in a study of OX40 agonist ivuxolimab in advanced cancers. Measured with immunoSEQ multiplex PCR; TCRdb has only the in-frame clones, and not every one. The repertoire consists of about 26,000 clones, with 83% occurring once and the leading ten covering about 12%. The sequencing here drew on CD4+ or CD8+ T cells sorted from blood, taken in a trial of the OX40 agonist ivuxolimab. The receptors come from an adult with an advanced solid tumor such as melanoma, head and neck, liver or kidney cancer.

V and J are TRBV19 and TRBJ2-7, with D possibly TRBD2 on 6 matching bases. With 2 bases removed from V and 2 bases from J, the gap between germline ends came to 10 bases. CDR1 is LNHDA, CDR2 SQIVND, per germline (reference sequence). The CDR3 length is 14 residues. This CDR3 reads CASSIKWTTYEQYF. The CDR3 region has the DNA TGTGCCAGTAGTATAAAGTGGACTACCTACGAGCAGTACTTC.

The DNA of the CDR3 is TGTGCCAGCAGCTTAAGTGGGTACAGCCATAGCAATCAGCCCCAGCATTTT. Its protein product is CASSLSGYSHSNQPQHF. The V and J genes are TRBV7-8 and TRBJ1-5; D is undetermined. The CDR3 length is 17 residues. The germline V and J ends were trimmed by 2 bases and 0 bases, with 14 bases remaining between them. Germline loops: CDR1 SGHVS, CDR2 FQNEAQ.

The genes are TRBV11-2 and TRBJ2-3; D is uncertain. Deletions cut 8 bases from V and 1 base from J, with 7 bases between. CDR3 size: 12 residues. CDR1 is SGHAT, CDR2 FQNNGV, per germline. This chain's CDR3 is CASFGGTDTQYF. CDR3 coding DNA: TGTGCCAGCTTTGGGGGCACAGATACGCAGTATTTT.

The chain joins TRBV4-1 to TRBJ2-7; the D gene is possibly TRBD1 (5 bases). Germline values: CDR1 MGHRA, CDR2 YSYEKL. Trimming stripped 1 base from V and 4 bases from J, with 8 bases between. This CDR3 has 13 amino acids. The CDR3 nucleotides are TGCGCCAGCAGCCAAGTGCAGGGATACGAGCAGTACTTC. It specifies CASSQVQGYEQYF.

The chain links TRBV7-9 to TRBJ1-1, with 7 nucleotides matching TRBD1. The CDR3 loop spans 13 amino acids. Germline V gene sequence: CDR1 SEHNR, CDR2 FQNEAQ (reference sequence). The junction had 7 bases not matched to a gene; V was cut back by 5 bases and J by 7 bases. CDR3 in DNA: TGTGCCAGCAGCCCAAAGACAGGGATTGAAGCTTTCTTT. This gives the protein CASSPKTGIEAFF.

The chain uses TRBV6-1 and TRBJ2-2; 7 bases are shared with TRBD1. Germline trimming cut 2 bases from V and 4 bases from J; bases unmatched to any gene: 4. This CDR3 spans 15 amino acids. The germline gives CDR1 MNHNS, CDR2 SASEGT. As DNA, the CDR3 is TGTGCCAGCAGTGAATATGCAGGGGGCACCGGGGAGCTGTTTTTT. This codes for CASSEYAGGTGELFF.

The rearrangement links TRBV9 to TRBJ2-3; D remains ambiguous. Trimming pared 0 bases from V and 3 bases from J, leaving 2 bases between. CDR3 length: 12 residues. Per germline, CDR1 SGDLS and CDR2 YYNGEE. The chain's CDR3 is CASSVVTDTQYF. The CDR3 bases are TGTGCCAGCAGCGTAGTAACAGATACGCAGTATTTT.

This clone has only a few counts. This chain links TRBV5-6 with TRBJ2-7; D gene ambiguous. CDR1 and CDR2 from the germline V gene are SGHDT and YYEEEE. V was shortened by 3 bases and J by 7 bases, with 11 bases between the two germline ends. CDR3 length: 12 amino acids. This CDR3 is CASSSDAGEQYF. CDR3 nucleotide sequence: TGTGCCAGCAGCTCGGACGCCGGAGAGCAGTACTTC. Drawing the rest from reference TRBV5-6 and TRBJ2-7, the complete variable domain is DAGVTQSPTHLIKTRGQQVTLRCSPKSGHDTVSWYQQALGQGPQFIFQYYEEEERQRGNFPDRFSGHQFPNYSSELNVNALLLGDSALYLCASSSDAGEQYFGPGTRLTVT.

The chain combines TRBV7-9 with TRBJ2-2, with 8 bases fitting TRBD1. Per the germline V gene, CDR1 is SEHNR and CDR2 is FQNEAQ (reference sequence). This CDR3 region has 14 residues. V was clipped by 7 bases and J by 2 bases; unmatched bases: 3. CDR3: CASTGGINTGELFF. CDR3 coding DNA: TGTGCCAGCACAGGGGGCATTAACACCGGGGAGCTGTTTTTT. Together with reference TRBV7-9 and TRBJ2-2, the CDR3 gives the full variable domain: DTGVSQNPRHKITKRGQNVTFRCDPISEHNRLYWYRQTLGQGPEFLTYFQNEAQLEKSRLLSDRFSAERPKGSFSTLEIQRTEQGDSAMYLCASTGGINTGELFFGEGSRLTVL.

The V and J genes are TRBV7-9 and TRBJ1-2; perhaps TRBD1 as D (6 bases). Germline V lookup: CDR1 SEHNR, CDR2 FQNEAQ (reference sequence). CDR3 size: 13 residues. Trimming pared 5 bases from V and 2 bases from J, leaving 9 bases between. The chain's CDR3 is CASSLQGNYGYTF. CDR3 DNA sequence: TGTGCCAGCAGCCTACAGGGAAACTATGGCTACACCTTC.

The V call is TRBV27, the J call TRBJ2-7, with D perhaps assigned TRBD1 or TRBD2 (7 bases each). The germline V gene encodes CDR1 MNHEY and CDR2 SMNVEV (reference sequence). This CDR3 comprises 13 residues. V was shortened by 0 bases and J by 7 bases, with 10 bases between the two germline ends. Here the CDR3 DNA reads TGTGCCAGCAGTTTATCCAGGGGGGGGGAGCAGTACTTC. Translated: CASSLSRGGEQYF.

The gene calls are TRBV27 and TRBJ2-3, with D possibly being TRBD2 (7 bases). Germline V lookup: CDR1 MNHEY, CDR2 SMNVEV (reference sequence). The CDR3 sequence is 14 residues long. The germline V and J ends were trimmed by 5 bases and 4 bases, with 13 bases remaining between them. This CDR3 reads CASSKGGAADTQYF. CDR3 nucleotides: TGTGCCAGCAGTAAGGGGGGGGCGGCAGATACGCAGTATTTT.

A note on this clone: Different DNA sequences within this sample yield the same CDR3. Here the CDR3 reads CASKGGGYTEAFF. The CDR3 DNA reads as TGTGCCAGCAAAGGCGGGGGGTACACTGAAGCTTTCTTT. This chain connects TRBV6-6 to TRBJ1-1; perhaps TRBD1 as D (5 bases). Trimming left V 7 bases short and J 3 bases short, with 12 bases between. Germline CDR1 is MNHNY and CDR2 is SVGAGI (reference sequence). The CDR3 sequence is 13 residues long.

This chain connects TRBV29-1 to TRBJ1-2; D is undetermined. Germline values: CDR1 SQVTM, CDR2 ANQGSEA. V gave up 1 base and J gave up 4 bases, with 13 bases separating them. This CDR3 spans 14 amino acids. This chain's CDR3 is CSVEAVGYPYGYTF. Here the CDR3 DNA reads TGCAGCGTTGAAGCTGTAGGTTACCCCTATGGCTACACCTTC.

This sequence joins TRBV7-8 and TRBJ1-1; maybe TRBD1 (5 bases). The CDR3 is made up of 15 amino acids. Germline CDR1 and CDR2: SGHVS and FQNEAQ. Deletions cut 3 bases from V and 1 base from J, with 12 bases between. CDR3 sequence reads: CASSFGGLTNTEAFF. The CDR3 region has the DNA TGTGCCAGCAGCTTCGGGGGACTGACGAACACTGAAGCTTTCTTT.

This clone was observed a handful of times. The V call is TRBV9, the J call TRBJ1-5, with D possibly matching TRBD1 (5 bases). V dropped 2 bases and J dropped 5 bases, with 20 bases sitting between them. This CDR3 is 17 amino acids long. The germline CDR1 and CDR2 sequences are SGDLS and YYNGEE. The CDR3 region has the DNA TGTGCCAGCAGCGTGGCCTCGGGACTCCAGCCAGATCAGCCCCAGCATTTT. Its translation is CASSVASGLQPDQPQHF.

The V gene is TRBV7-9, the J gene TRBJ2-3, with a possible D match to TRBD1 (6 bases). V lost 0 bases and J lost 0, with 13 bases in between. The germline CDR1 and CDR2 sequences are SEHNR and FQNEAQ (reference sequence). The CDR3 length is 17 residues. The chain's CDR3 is CASSLAERTASTDTQYF. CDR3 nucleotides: TGTGCCAGCAGCTTAGCTGAAAGGACAGCTAGCACAGATACGCAGTATTTT.

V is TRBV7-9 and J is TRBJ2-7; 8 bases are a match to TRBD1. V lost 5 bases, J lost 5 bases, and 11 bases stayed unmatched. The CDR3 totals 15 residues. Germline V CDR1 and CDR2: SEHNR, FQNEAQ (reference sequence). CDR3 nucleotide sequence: TGTGCCAGCAGCCGCAATTCAGGGGGCGGCGACGAGCAGTACTTC. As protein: CASSRNSGGGDEQYF.

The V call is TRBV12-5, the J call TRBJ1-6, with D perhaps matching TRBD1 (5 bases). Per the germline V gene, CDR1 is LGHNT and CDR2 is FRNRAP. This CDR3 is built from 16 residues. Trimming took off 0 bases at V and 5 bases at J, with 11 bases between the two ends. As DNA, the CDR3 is TGTGCTAGTGGTTTGGTCATCGAGACAGATAATTCACCCCTCCACTTT. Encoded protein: CASGLVIETDNSPLHF.

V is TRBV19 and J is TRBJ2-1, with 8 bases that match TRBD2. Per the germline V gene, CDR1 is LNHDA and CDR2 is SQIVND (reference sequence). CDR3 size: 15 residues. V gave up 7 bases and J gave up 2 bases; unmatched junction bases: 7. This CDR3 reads CASNKGGGPYNEQFF. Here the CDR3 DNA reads TGTGCCAGTAATAAAGGCGGGGGGCCCTACAATGAGCAGTTCTTC.